The clone carrying this T cell receptor (beta chain) occurred a few times. The target antigen is unknown. The source of the sample is a study of T-cell reconstitution after alpha-beta-depleted transplantation in children. General study findings and limits: Some patients' high day-60 TCRbeta diversity was attributed to recipient cells surviving conditioning. Expanded clones from the graft, numbering several hundred, reportedly supplied alpha-beta T cells about two months after transplant. Once a year had passed after transplant, T-cell counts and diversity came mostly from newly produced T cells.

This sample's TCRbeta library carried unique molecular identifier barcodes. MiXCR, run by TCRdb on the PCR reads, gives a single entry per CDR3 protein. The data show about 980,000 distinct CDR3 sequences, roughly 31% seen once. The TCR comes from a boy younger than two who had a stem cell transplant for SCID, so the T cells may come from the graft donor. Source: PBMCs, mostly from graft donor cells, taken 360 days after TCRalphabeta/CD19-depleted stem cell transplant.

The CDR3 spells CASTLGGAADTQYF. Here the CDR3 DNA reads TGTGCCAGCACCCTGGGGGGGGCCGCAGATACGCAGTATTTT. This sequence joins TRBV28 and TRBJ2-3; D might be TRBD2 (7 bases). This CDR3 region has 14 residues. Per the germline V gene, CDR1 is MDHEN and CDR2 is SYDVKM. Between the trimmed V and J ends, which lost 7 bases and 4 bases, there was a span of 15 bases.